The rows below give T cell receptor beta chains drawn from one sample of a study of siplizumab effects on memory and regulatory T cells. Method: immunoSEQ multiplex PCR; TCRdb's copy keeps in-frame clones and lacks some. The table records about 100,000 clones, about 94% of them present only once. The specimen sequenced was non-Treg CD4+ T cells sorted from blood. Receptors were obtained from a human donor in good health. Both conserved end residues are part of each CDR3. The D gene is left open where the match is weak. Where a row states a size, it is once, few, many or the class of an expanded clone; other rows omit it.

size: NA; V: TRBV5-6; length: 13; D: NA; J: TRBJ1-2; CDR3: CASSLWKGSGYTF; DNA: TGTGCCAGCAGCTTATGGAAAGGCTCTGGCTACACCTTC
size: NA; V: TRBV7-9; length: 17; D: NA; J: TRBJ2-3; CDR3: CASRIPPQAVSTDTQYF; DNA: TGTGCCAGCAGGATCCCTCCACAGGCTGTAAGCACAGATACGCAGTATTTT
size: NA; V: TRBV6-5; length: 16; D: NA; J: TRBJ1-3; CDR3: CASSLQGHFSGNTIYF; DNA: TGTGCCAGCAGTTTACAGGGACATTTCTCTGGAAACACCATATATTTT
size: NA; V: TRBV5-1; length: 17; D: TRBD2; J: TRBJ2-2; CDR3: CASSGGPSGSQPGELFF; DNA: TGCGCCAGCAGTGGGGGCCCTAGCGGGAGCCAACCCGGGGAGCTGTTTTTT
size: NA; V: TRBV6-5; length: 15; D: NA; J: TRBJ2-6; CDR3: CASSQLSSGANVLTF; DNA: TGTGCCAGCTCCCAGCTCAGCTCTGGGGCCAACGTCCTGACTTTC
size: NA; V: TRBV6-5; length: 13; D: NA; J: TRBJ1-5; CDR3: CASRISERQPQHF; DNA: TGTGCCAGCAGAATCTCAGAGCGGCAGCCCCAGCATTTT
size: NA; V: TRBV9; length: 16; D: TRBD1; J: TRBJ2-3; CDR3: CASSTRTGANSDTQYF; DNA: TGTGCCAGCAGCACCCGGACAGGGGCGAATTCAGATACGCAGTATTTT
size: NA; V: TRBV21-1; length: 13; D: NA; J: TRBJ1-1; CDR3: CASSNAGGCEAFF; DNA: TGTGCCAGCAGCAATGCCGGAGGGTGCGAAGCTTTCTTT
size: once; V: TRBV29-1; length: 13; D: TRBD2; J: TRBJ2-1; CDR3: CSVRGSGSNEQFF; DNA: TGCAGCGTGAGGGGTAGCGGGAGTAATGAGCAGTTCTTC
size: once; V: TRBV2; length: 15; D: TRBD2; J: TRBJ2-1; CDR3: CASSDRGLAGGEQFF; DNA: TGTGCCAGCAGTGATAGAGGACTAGCGGGAGGTGAGCAGTTCTTC
size: once; V: TRBV7-9; length: 17; D: TRBD1; J: TRBJ2-4; CDR3: CASSTWTGLIAKNIQYF; DNA: TGTGCCAGCAGCACGTGGACAGGGCTTATAGCCAAAAACATTCAGTACTTC
size: NA; V: TRBV9; length: 15; D: NA; J: TRBJ1-1; CDR3: CASSPREGGNTEAFF; DNA: TGTGCCAGCAGCCCCCGAGAGGGTGGGAACACTGAAGCTTTCTTT
size: NA; V: TRBV11-2; length: 14; D: TRBD2; J: TRBJ2-1; CDR3: CASSPRTSGNEQFF; DNA: TGTGCCAGCAGCCCTCGGACTAGCGGCAATGAGCAGTTCTTC
size: NA; V: TRBV29-1; length: 11; D: NA; J: TRBJ1-4; CDR3: CSVEEREKLFF; DNA: TGCAGCGTTGAAGAAAGGGAAAAACTGTTTTTT
size: NA; V: TRBV7-3; length: 12; D: NA; J: TRBJ2-7; CDR3: CASSLGDGEQYF; DNA: TGTGCCAGCAGCCTAGGGGACGGCGAGCAGTACTTC
size: once; V: TRBV9; length: 16; D: NA; J: TRBJ1-2; CDR3: CASSVSPVTGLYGYTF; DNA: TGTGCCAGCAGCGTATCCCCCGTAACGGGCCTCTATGGCTACACCTTC
size: NA; V: TRBV12-5; length: 16; D: TRBD1; J: TRBJ1-2; CDR3: CASGLPKTGVSVGYTF; DNA: TGTGCTAGTGGTTTGCCTAAGACAGGGGTATCGGTAGGCTACACCTTC
size: NA; V: TRBV29-1; length: 12; D: NA; J: TRBJ2-5; CDR3: CSAAQGQETQYF; DNA: TGCAGCGCTGCCCAAGGCCAAGAGACCCAGTACTTC
size: NA; V: TRBV5-8; length: 15; D: NA; J: TRBJ1-2; CDR3: CASSLGGVRHYGYTF; DNA: TGTGCCAGCAGCTTGGGGGGGGTTCGCCACTATGGCTACACCTTC
size: NA; V: TRBV11-3; length: 15; D: TRBD2; J: TRBJ2-1; CDR3: CASSFELAGYNEQFF; DNA: TGTGCCAGCAGCTTTGAACTAGCGGGATACAATGAGCAGTTCTTC
size: NA; V: TRBV2; length: 14; D: TRBD2; J: TRBJ2-1; CDR3: CASSVLAGDYEQFF; DNA: TGTGCCAGCAGTGTCCTAGCGGGAGACTATGAGCAGTTCTTC
size: NA; V: TRBV18; length: 16; D: NA; J: TRBJ1-1; CDR3: CASSPSLQGIRTEAFF; DNA: TGTGCCAGCTCACCATCCCTACAGGGCATAAGGACTGAAGCTTTCTTT
size: NA; V: TRBV5-1; length: 16; D: TRBD1; J: TRBJ2-3; CDR3: CASSTGTGSSTDTQYF; DNA: TGCGCCAGCAGCACCGGGACAGGGAGTAGCACAGATACGCAGTATTTT
size: NA; V: TRBV19; length: 18; D: TRBD1; J: TRBJ2-2; CDR3: CASSIVRGQGARTGELFF; DNA: TGTGCCAGTAGTATAGTGAGGGGACAGGGGGCGCGAACCGGGGAGCTGTTTTTT
size: NA; V: TRBV20-1; length: 11; D: NA; J: TRBJ2-1; CDR3: CSARLGGEQFF; DNA: TGCAGTGCTAGACTGGGAGGTGAGCAGTTCTTC
size: NA; V: TRBV19; length: 16; D: TRBD2; J: TRBJ2-1; CDR3: CASSMRAGETYNEQFF; DNA: TGTGCCAGTAGTATGAGGGCGGGAGAAACCTACAATGAGCAGTTCTTC
size: NA; V: TRBV5-6; length: 14; D: NA; J: TRBJ1-5; CDR3: CASSLGGLGGPKHF; DNA: TGTGCCAGCAGCTTGGGTGGATTGGGGGGCCCGAAGCATTTT
size: once; V: TRBV25-1; length: 14; D: NA; J: TRBJ2-2; CDR3: CASSEGGYTGELFF; DNA: TGTGCCAGCAGTGAAGGAGGCTACACCGGGGAGCTGTTTTTT
size: NA; V: TRBV5-1; length: 16; D: TRBD2; J: TRBJ2-3; CDR3: CASSLVAGVSTDTQYF; DNA: TGCGCCAGCAGCTTAGTAGCGGGAGTTAGCACAGATACGCAGTATTTT
size: NA; V: TRBV15; length: 16; D: TRBD2; J: TRBJ2-5; CDR3: CATSRVGVLAVETQYF; DNA: TGTGCCACCAGCAGAGTCGGGGTACTAGCGGTAGAGACCCAGTACTTC
size: NA; V: TRBV7-2; length: 14; D: NA; J: TRBJ2-5; CDR3: CASSLDVAGRTQYF; DNA: TGTGCCAGCAGCTTAGACGTGGCCGGGAGAACCCAGTACTTC
size: NA; V: TRBV19; length: 19; D: TRBD2; J: TRBJ2-1; CDR3: CASIPGTRIFVVSYNEQFF; DNA: TGTGCCAGTATCCCCGGGACTAGAATCTTTGTGGTCTCCTACAATGAGCAGTTCTTC
size: NA; V: TRBV11-2; length: 11; D: NA; J: TRBJ2-7; CDR3: CASSFPGEQYF; DNA: TGTGCCAGCAGCTTCCCGGGCGAGCAGTACTTC
size: once; V: TRBV30; length: 13; D: TRBD1; J: TRBJ2-7; CDR3: CAWSAGTVYEQYF; DNA: TGTGCCTGGAGTGCCGGGACAGTCTACGAGCAGTACTTC
size: NA; V: TRBV2; length: 18; D: TRBD2; J: TRBJ2-7; CDR3: CASSEVVAGAGREYEQYF; DNA: TGTGCCAGCAGTGAAGTAGTAGCGGGAGCTGGGAGGGAGTACGAGCAGTACTTC
size: NA; V: TRBV5-4; length: 14; D: TRBD2; J: TRBJ2-1; CDR3: CASSRESGGRKQFF; DNA: TGTGCCAGCAGCCGGGAGTCTGGCGGGAGGAAGCAGTTCTTC
size: NA; V: TRBV15; length: 15; D: TRBD2; J: TRBJ2-5; CDR3: CATRSRLAGVETQYF; DNA: TGTGCCACCAGATCGCGACTAGCGGGAGTCGAGACCCAGTACTTC
size: few; V: TRBV6-1; length: 13; D: NA; J: TRBJ1-1; CDR3: CASSESMRGEAFF; DNA: TGTGCCAGCAGTGAGAGTATGAGGGGTGAAGCTTTCTTT
size: NA; V: TRBV5-4; length: 16; D: NA; J: TRBJ2-3; CDR3: CASSSFPGPQGDTQYF; DNA: TGTGCCAGCAGCTCATTTCCGGGACCCCAGGGAGATACGCAGTATTTT
size: NA; V: TRBV5-6; length: 15; D: TRBD2; J: TRBJ2-7; CDR3: CASSFLSGGINEQYF; DNA: TGTGCCAGCAGCTTTTTGTCGGGAGGGATCAACGAGCAGTACTTC
size: NA; V: TRBV5-4; length: 17; D: NA; J: TRBJ2-1; CDR3: CASSLQRLSGSYNEQFF; DNA: TGTGCCAGCAGCCTGCAGAGACTTAGTGGGTCCTACAATGAGCAGTTCTTC
size: few; V: TRBV6-1; length: 13; D: NA; J: TRBJ1-1; CDR3: CASKLVGGTEAFF; DNA: TGTGCCAGCAAGCTAGTGGGGGGCACTGAAGCTTTCTTT
size: NA; V: TRBV7-2; length: 12; D: NA; J: TRBJ2-1; CDR3: CASSLGYYEQFF; DNA: TGTGCCAGCAGCTTAGGTTACTATGAGCAGTTCTTC
size: NA; V: TRBV27; length: 16; D: TRBD1; J: TRBJ2-5; CDR3: CASSTDRDRGPETQYF; DNA: TGTGCCAGCAGTACGGACCGGGACAGGGGACCAGAGACCCAGTACTTC
size: few; V: TRBV11-2; length: 14; D: NA; J: TRBJ2-2; CDR3: CASSLNAGTGELFF; DNA: TGTGCCAGCAGCTTAAATGCGGGCACCGGGGAGCTGTTTTTT
size: NA; V: TRBV7-9; length: 15; D: TRBD2; J: TRBJ2-7; CDR3: CASSLVGLAGAEQYF; DNA: TGTGCCAGCAGCTTAGTAGGGCTAGCGGGAGCCGAGCAGTACTTC
size: NA; V: TRBV6-6; length: 15; D: TRBD1; J: TRBJ2-3; CDR3: CASSSGQGGTDTQYF; DNA: TGTGCCAGCAGTTCAGGACAGGGGGGAACAGATACGCAGTATTTT
size: NA; V: TRBV10-2; length: 16; D: NA; J: TRBJ2-6; CDR3: CASSESPGTGANVLTF; DNA: TGCGCCAGCAGTGAGTCCCCTGGGACTGGGGCCAACGTCCTGACTTTC
size: NA; V: TRBV29-1; length: 11; D: NA; J: TRBJ1-2; CDR3: CSVEETAAYTF; DNA: TGCAGCGTTGAAGAGACGGCTGCGTACACCTTC
size: NA; V: TRBV18; length: 14; D: NA; J: TRBJ2-1; CDR3: CASSPRGVNNEQFF; DNA: TGTGCCAGCTCACCCCGAGGAGTGAACAATGAGCAGTTCTTC
size: NA; V: TRBV27; length: 16; D: NA; J: TRBJ2-4; CDR3: CASSSRASGLWNIQYF; DNA: TGTGCCAGCAGTTCCCGGGCCTCCGGGTTATGGAACATTCAGTACTTC
size: NA; V: TRBV21-1; length: 16; D: NA; J: TRBJ2-7; CDR3: CASMSGTSGRAYEQYF; DNA: TGTGCCAGCATGTCCGGGACTAGCGGGAGGGCTTACGAGCAGTACTTC
size: NA; V: TRBV5-6; length: 19; D: TRBD1; J: TRBJ1-1; CDR3: CASHPLKTGLRGVNTEAFF; DNA: TGTGCCAGCCATCCCCTTAAGACAGGGCTTCGCGGAGTGAACACTGAAGCTTTCTTT
size: NA; V: TRBV18; length: 15; D: TRBD2; J: TRBJ2-3; CDR3: CASSPPSGGIDTQYF; DNA: TGTGCCAGCTCACCACCCTCGGGAGGGATAGATACGCAGTATTTT
size: NA; V: TRBV10-3; length: 15; D: TRBD1; J: TRBJ2-3; CDR3: CAIRSGTGATDTQYF; DNA: TGTGCCATTCGAAGTGGGACAGGGGCCACAGATACGCAGTATTTT